A selection of T cell receptor beta chains follows, all from one sample in a study of blood T cells in healthy people across ages. TCRdb recomputed calls from the 5' RACE reads with MiXCR, one row per CDR3 protein. The sample carries about a million distinct CDR3 sequences, about 51% recorded once. Sequencing was carried out using blood. The origin of the receptors is a woman aged 60-70 years in good health. The CDR3 runs from the conserved cysteine through the conserved F or W. The D gene is left open where the match is weak. Size is stated for part of the rows, as once, few or many counts, or as a class when the clone is expanded.

d_gene,v_gene,abundance,j_gene,CDR3nt,CDR3aa
TRBD2,TRBV7-2,.,TRBJ2-5,TGTGCCAGCAGCTTTAGCGGGGGGAGGCAAGAGACCCAGTACTTC,CASSFSGGRQETQYF
.,TRBV2,once,TRBJ2-3,TGTGCCAGCACAAACGGATACAGGGCGGATACGCAGTATTTT,CASTNGYRADTQYF
.,TRBV19,.,TRBJ2-1,TGTGCCAGTACTGAGAACTACAATGAGCAGTTCTTC,CASTENYNEQFF
TRBD1,TRBV18,few,TRBJ1-1,TGTGCCAGCTCACCCCCGGGACAGGGCCTGGGGATCACTGAAGCTTTCTTT,CASSPPGQGLGITEAFF
TRBD2,TRBV4-1,few,TRBJ2-7,TGTGCCAGCAGCCAAGATAGCGGGAGCTACGAGCAGTACTTC,CASSQDSGSYEQYF
TRBD1,TRBV28,.,TRBJ1-2,TGTGCCAGCAGTTTCGAGAACCTCAGGACAGGAAGGGGCTACACCTTC,CASSFENLRTGRGYTF
TRBD1,TRBV29-1,few,TRBJ2-5,TGCAGCGTGGACAGGGGGACCCAGTACTTC,CSVDRGTQYF
.,TRBV3-1,few,TRBJ2-7,TGTGCCAGCAGGGGGTCGGGGAGCGGAACCTACGAGCAGTACTTC,CASRGSGSGTYEQYF
.,TRBV14,.,TRBJ2-1,TGTGCCAGCAGCCAAGATTGGACGACTAGGCAGAATGAGCAGTTCTTC,CASSQDWTTRQNEQFF
.,TRBV7-2,.,TRBJ1-2,TGTGCCAGCAGCGCTACCGCAGTGAACTATGGCTACACCTTC,CASSATAVNYGYTF
TRBD1,TRBV6-2/TRBV6-3,.,TRBJ2-1,TGTGCCAGCAGATCCGGGACAGGGGTCAATGAGCAGTTCTTC,CASRSGTGVNEQFF
TRBD2,TRBV5-1,few,TRBJ2-1,TGCGCCAGCAGCCCGGGACTAGCGGGAGCCTACAATGAGCAGTTCTTC,CASSPGLAGAYNEQFF
TRBD1,TRBV4-2,few,TRBJ2-7,TGTGCCAGCAGCCAAATGGGACAGGGGGATTACGAGCAGTACTTC,CASSQMGQGDYEQYF
.,TRBV29-1,few,TRBJ2-1,TGCAGCGTTCTCCCGAGCTCCTACAATGAGCAGTTCTTC,CSVLPSSYNEQFF
.,TRBV4-1,.,TRBJ2-1,TGCGCCAGCAGCCGGCGAGATGAGCAGTTCTTC,CASSRRDEQFF
.,TRBV12-3/TRBV12-4,many,TRBJ1-1,TGTGCCAGCAGTTTAAGGAAGAACACTGAAGCTTTCTTT,CASSLRKNTEAFF
.,TRBV7-6,many,TRBJ2-6,TGTGCCAGCAGCTTTATGGCCAACGTCCTGACTTTC,CASSFMANVLTF
TRBD2,TRBV18,.,TRBJ2-2,TGTGCCAGCTCACCACGACCGGGAGGTAACACCGGGGAGCTGTTTTTT,CASSPRPGGNTGELFF
.,TRBV20-1,.,TRBJ2-5,TGCAGTGCTAGTGACCCAGGGCGGGAGACCCAGTACTTC,CSASDPGRETQYF
.,TRBV7-2,.,TRBJ2-5,TGTGCCAGCAGCTTAATGGGACTTAAAGAGACCCAGTACTTC,CASSLMGLKETQYF
.,TRBV6-1,.,TRBJ2-7,TGTGCCAGCAGTGAGGGAATCAGGTACGAGCAGTACTTC,CASSEGIRYEQYF
TRBD1,TRBV7-9,.,TRBJ2-7,TGTGCCAGCAGCTCGTCACCGGGACAGGGAAAAGAGCAGTACTTC,CASSSSPGQGKEQYF
.,TRBV27,.,TRBJ2-3,TGTGCCAGCAGTTTAGGCTGGGCTGGAGATACGCAGTATTTT,CASSLGWAGDTQYF
TRBD2,TRBV27,few,TRBJ2-1,TGTGCCAGTAATCACGGCGCTAGCGGCGGAGATGAGCAGTTCTTC,CASNHGASGGDEQFF
.,TRBV4-2,.,TRBJ2-7,TGTGCCAGCAGCCAAGTTTTGGCTCACTCCTACGAGCAGTACTTC,CASSQVLAHSYEQYF
.,TRBV4-1,few,TRBJ2-7,TGCGCCAGCAGCCAAGCTCCCAGCTCCTACGAGCAGTACTTC,CASSQAPSSYEQYF
TRBD2,TRBV19,few,TRBJ2-7,TGTGCCAGTGCTAATAGCGGGAGAGAATCCTACGAGCAGTACTTC,CASANSGRESYEQYF
.,TRBV5-1,many,TRBJ2-7,TGCGCCAGCAGCTATGGGGGTGATTCCTACGAGCAGTACTTC,CASSYGGDSYEQYF
TRBD1,TRBV6-2/TRBV6-3,.,TRBJ2-5,TGTGCCAGCAGTTACTCGGGCAGGGGGCCATCGGAGACCCAGTACTTC,CASSYSGRGPSETQYF
TRBD2,TRBV7-2,few,TRBJ2-3,TGTGCCAGCAGCTTGGGAGGGGTTCGGACAGATACGCAGTATTTT,CASSLGGVRTDTQYF
TRBD2,TRBV20-1,.,TRBJ2-7,TGCAGTGCTATAACTAGCGGCTACGAGCAGTACTTC,CSAITSGYEQYF
.,TRBV16,once,TRBJ1-1,TGTGCCAACAGCCCGTTGCCCCCTGAAGCTTTCTTT,CANSPLPPEAFF
TRBD2,TRBV2,.,TRBJ2-7,TGTGCCAGCAGTGAGGGACTAGCCGGGAGGACCTACGAGCAGTACTTC,CASSEGLAGRTYEQYF
.,TRBV4-2,.,TRBJ2-1,TGTGCCAGCAGCCAAGATCTCCACTTGAATGAGCAGTTCTTC,CASSQDLHLNEQFF
.,TRBV29-1,.,TRBJ1-1,TGCAGCGTCTACGCCGAGAACACTGAAGCTTTCTTT,CSVYAENTEAFF
.,TRBV6-5,few,TRBJ1-4,TGTGCCAGCAGGGTCACAGGGAATGAAAAACTGTTTTTT,CASRVTGNEKLFF
.,TRBV4-2,few,TRBJ2-5,TGTGCCAGCAGCCAAGCGGGCCAGAAAGAGACCCAGTACTTC,CASSQAGQKETQYF
.,TRBV27,.,TRBJ1-4,TGTGCCAGCAGTTTATCTGCCCGATTGAGTCGGCAGCTTGATGAAAAACTGTTTTTT,CASSLSARLSRQLDEKLFF
.,TRBV6-2/TRBV6-3,.,TRBJ2-2,TGTGCAACACGGCAGGGGCGGCTGAACACCGGGGAGCTGTTTTTT,CATRQGRLNTGELFF
TRBD2,TRBV5-1,few,TRBJ2-3,TGCGCCAGCACCCCGACTAGCGGGAGAAAGACAGATACGCAGTATTTT,CASTPTSGRKTDTQYF
TRBD1,TRBV5-1,.,TRBJ2-3,TGCGCCAGCAGCTTGGCCAGGGGGTCCGCAGATACGCAGTATTTT,CASSLARGSADTQYF
.,TRBV29-1,few,TRBJ2-5,TGCAGCGTTGACGGGGGCACAGGGCAAGAGACCCAGTACTTC,CSVDGGTGQETQYF
TRBD1,TRBV4-1,.,TRBJ2-6,TGCGCCAGCAGGAAGCCGGGACAGAGCTCTGGGGCCAACGTCCTGACTTTC,CASRKPGQSSGANVLTF
.,TRBV30,few,TRBJ2-1,TGTGCCTGGAGCCCAGGTGGACAGCTTCAGTTCTTC,CAWSPGGQLQFF
.,TRBV5-1,.,TRBJ1-6,TGCGCCAGCAGCTTTGAGGGCGGTTCACCCCTCCACTTT,CASSFEGGSPLHF
.,TRBV27,many,TRBJ2-7,TGTGCCAGCAGTTTATTCGGAGAGCGAACCTACGAGCAGTACTTC,CASSLFGERTYEQYF
.,TRBV20-1,.,TRBJ1-1,TGCAGTGCTAACAAACGGGGCACTGGAGCTTTCTTT,CSANKRGTGAFF
.,TRBV7-2,.,TRBJ2-3,TGTGCCAGCAGCCTTAACAGGATCTCGCCGCAGTATTTT,CASSLNRISPQYF
.,TRBV11-2,.,TRBJ2-5,TGTGCCAGCAGCTTAATGGTAGGAGAGACCCAGTACTTC,CASSLMVGETQYF
.,TRBV3-1,.,TRBJ2-5,TGTGCCAGCAGCCAGCCGGAGGCGGGGTTGAAGACCCAGTACTTC,CASSQPEAGLKTQYF